These 13 T cell receptor beta chains were all obtained from the same sample, sequenced in a study of blood T cells in healthy people across ages. A second roughly 6 to 11 cycle PCR used barcoded and J-beta primers. MiXCR, applied by TCRdb to the 5' RACE reads, yields one record per CDR3 protein. The top ten clones hold 2.1% of a sample with about 1.8 million distinct CDR3 sequences, about 49% of them seen once. The material sequenced was blood. Receptors were obtained from a woman between 35 and 50 years old in good health.

In its sample, this clonotype was seen a few times. This chain links TRBV3-1 with TRBJ2-1; no reliable D call. This CDR3 has 12 amino acids. Trimming took 3 bases from V and 12 from J, leaving 12 bases between them. Per the germline V gene, CDR1 is LGHDT and CDR2 is YNNKEL (reference sequence). CDR3 amino acids: CASSQDDLRQFF. The CDR3 nucleotides are TGTGCCAGCAGCCAGGACGATTTACGGCAGTTCTTC.

Of note for this clonotype: This may come from a read error, since a much larger clone is one base off. The J gene is TRBJ2-3, the V gene TRBV12-3 or TRBV12-4, with 7 positions matching TRBD2. The trim removed 1 base at V and 8 bases at J, leaving 9 bases unmatched. CDR3 size: 15 residues. The CDR3 sequence is CASSLVGLGSGTQYF. Written as DNA, the CDR3 is TGTGCCAGCAGTTTAGTTGGACTAGGGAGTGGTACGCAGTATTTT.

The chain uses TRBV9 and TRBJ2-1; the match to TRBD2 covers 8 bases. CDR3 length equals 16 residues. V lost 4 bases to trimming and J lost 3 bases; unmatched junction nucleotides: 9. Germline CDR1 and CDR2: SGDLS and YYNGEE. In nucleotides, the CDR3 is TGTGCCAGCAGCCCTCGACTCAGCGGGGGCTACAATGAGCAGTTCTTC. Protein sequence: CASSPRLSGGYNEQFF.

Worth noting for this clonotype: The junction and the germline gene differ at one end; a read error may be behind it. J is TRBJ2-3 and V is TRBV4-3; 11 nucleotides agree with TRBD2. CDR1 LGHNA and CDR2 YSLEER come from the germline V gene. This CDR3 comprises 18 residues. In DNA form, the CDR3 reads TGCGCCAGCAGCCAAGCTGGGACTAGCGGAGCTAGCACAGATACGCGGTATTTT. The encoded protein is CASSQAGTSGASTDTRYF.

The chain is built from TRBV20-1 and TRBJ2-3; maybe TRBD1 (6 bases). The CDR3 totals 16 residues. Trimming shortened V by 0 bases and J by 5 bases, and 18 bases separated the two germline ends. Germline V lookup: CDR1 DFQATT, CDR2 SNEGSKA (reference sequence). As DNA, the CDR3 is TGCAGTGCTAGAGACCGACCCAGGGGCAGTATAGATACGCAGTATTTT. Its translation: CSARDRPRGSIDTQYF.

This clonotype was detected only a few times. The chain carries TRBV20-1 and TRBJ2-5; D is perhaps TRBD1 (5 bases). The germline gives CDR1 DFQATT, CDR2 SNEGSKA (reference sequence). The length of the CDR3 is 14 residues. V was trimmed by 5 bases and J by 4 bases, leaving 17 bases between them. CDR3 sequence: CSAYPGYGRETQYF. The CDR3, as DNA: TGCAGTGCTTACCCAGGGTATGGAAGAGAGACCCAGTACTTC.

The chain recombines TRBV4-3 with TRBJ1-2; D is unclear. CDR1 and CDR2 (germline): LGHNA, YSLEER. V was trimmed by 0 bases and J by 7 bases, leaving 12 bases between them. The CDR3 runs to 14 residues. CDR3 nucleotide sequence: TGCGCCAGCAGCCAAGATCATCCACTCGGTGGCTACACCTTC. This codes for CASSQDHPLGGYTF.

The CDR3 protein is CASSSAALETGELFF. CDR3 bases: TGTGCCAGCAGCTCCGCTGCGTTAGAGACCGGGGAGCTGTTTTTT. The chain combines TRBV7-9 with TRBJ2-2; D is ambiguous. The CDR3 has 15 residues. Germline V gene sequence: CDR1 SEHNR, CDR2 FQNEAQ (reference sequence). V dropped 4 bases and J dropped 5 bases, with 14 bases sitting between them.

This clonotype was counted between two and nine times. This chain joins TRBV29-1 and TRBJ2-7; a possible D gene is TRBD1 (6 bases). V was pared by 5 bases and J by 1 base, with 18 bases between. This CDR3 comprises 15 residues. Germline lookup yields CDR1 SQVTM and CDR2 ANQGSEA. This chain's CDR3 is CSVSSPGEWSYEQYF. CDR3 sequence (DNA): TGCAGCGTTTCTTCCCCAGGGGAATGGTCCTACGAGCAGTACTTC.

This clonotype was detected only a few times. J is TRBJ2-3 and V is TRBV9; D gene ambiguous. The germline V gene encodes CDR1 SGDLS and CDR2 YYNGEE. The V and J ends lost 3 bases and 4 bases respectively, with 15 bases between them. The CDR3 runs to 15 residues. CDR3 nucleotides: TGTGCCAGCAGCGCGAGACTTTCTTGGGCAGATACGCAGTATTTT. The encoded protein is CASSARLSWADTQYF.

V and J are TRBV18 and TRBJ2-1; tentatively, D is TRBD1 (6 bases). Between the trimmed V and J ends, which lost 3 bases and 0 bases, there was a span of 12 bases. The germline V gene has CDR1 KGHSH and CDR2 LQKENI. CDR3 size: 16 residues. The CDR3 sequence: CASSPKGVSSYNEQFF. The CDR3 region has the DNA TGTGCCAGCTCACCGAAGGGGGTAAGCTCCTACAATGAGCAGTTCTTC.

The rearrangement joins TRBV20-1 to TRBJ2-6, with D perhaps TRBD1 (6 bases). CDR1 is DFQATT, CDR2 SNEGSKA, per germline (reference sequence). This CDR3 comprises 14 residues. V was trimmed by 6 bases and J by 6 bases, leaving 15 bases between them. The CDR3 bases are TGCAGTGCGCCAACAGGGCCTGAGGCCAACGTCCTGACTTTC. Translated, it gives CSAPTGPEANVLTF.

V and J are TRBV25-1 and TRBJ2-6; D gene ambiguous. This CDR3 comprises 16 residues. V was pared by 7 bases and J by 0 bases, with 13 bases between. Germline CDR1 is MGHDK and CDR2 is SYGVNS. The chain's CDR3 is CASTPNRHSGANVLTF. The CDR3 DNA follows: TGTGCCAGCACCCCCAATCGACACTCTGGGGCCAACGTCCTGACTTTC.